Sequencing of this T cell receptor (beta chain) was carried out in a study of T cells after yellow fever vaccination. Study-wide results and limits: Clonotypes found in both CD4 and CD8 compartments made up a small share.

This clonotype was detected only a few times. Its antigen is still unknown. TCRdb independently ran MiXCR on the 5' RACE reads; one entry per CDR3 protein. Of roughly 170,000 distinct CDR3 sequences detected, approximately 6.2% appear once; the ten largest clones hold roughly 3%. The V gene end was trimmed by 6 bases and the J gene end by 5 bases; junction bases not matched to a gene: 14. Germline lookup yields CDR1 DFQATT and CDR2 SNEGSKA (reference sequence). The CDR3 has 15 residues. The chain couples TRBV20-1 to TRBJ2-5; 8 nucleotides match TRBD1. This sequence was found in a man in his late teens or twenties who received the YFV17D yellow fever vaccine. Here the sequenced sample was CD4+ T cells sorted from PBMCs, taken on the day of the first yellow fever vaccination. The CDR3: CSASGGSADGETQYF. The CDR3, as DNA: TGCAGTGCATCAGGGGGCTCCGCCGATGGGGAGACCCAGTACTTC.